This TCR beta chain derives from a study of blood T cell repertoires in COVID-19. Study details: Samples taken during acute and convalescent COVID-19 were collected in the United States, Italy and Spain.

The study drew participants aged about 18 to 95 years from approximately 23 US areas. Recovery among Cohort 3 donors was established by two negative PCRs, clearance, or symptom resolution. In the authors' methods: Scientists estimated how many nucleated cells there were by amplifying reference gene primers. Clones were read by immunoSEQ multiplex PCR, and TCRdb kept only the in-frame ones, dropping some. V and J calls plus clone size are reproduced from that table; the DNA served to infer D and trimming. The table shows a few hundred thousand clones, with 80% to 90% occurring only once. Germline CDR1 reads SGDLS; CDR2 reads YYNGEE. CDR3 length: 15 amino acids. The V segment lost 3 bases and the J segment 7 bases; nucleotides outside the gene matches: 7.

Sequencing was done on a sample of PBMCs or T cells enriched from blood (not recorded which). The V call is TRBV9, the J call TRBJ2-2, with 9 bases lining up with TRBD1. The source is a man in his late teens or twenties who had recovered from COVID-19. In DNA, the CDR3 is TGTGCCAGCAGCGAGATACAGGGGGCCAGCGGGGAGCTGTTTTTT. Amino acids: CASSEIQGASGELFF.